The clone carrying this TCR beta chain was detected a few times. This entry comes from a study of low-dose radiotherapy and immunotherapy resistance in tumors. Study overall: Cohort 2 patients were irradiated with 1 Gy every two weeks, reaching 13 Gy over 26 weeks. Intravenously given cyclophosphamide 200 mg/m2 followed a two-week schedule that placed each dose one day before radiation and immunotherapy.

The ends lost 6 bases at V and 3 bases at J; junction bases unmatched: 4. Germline values: CDR1 MDHEN, CDR2 SYDVKM. This CDR3 spans 13 amino acids. Priming of first-strand cDNA relied on TRAV- and TRBV-specific primers (covering alpha and beta chains). Amplification, which lasted 15 to 20 PCR cycles, used a constant-region primer and V-primer adapter to amplify TCRs. TCRdb called the reads again in MiXCR, with one record for every CDR3 protein. The table records some 100,000 distinct CDR3 sequences, roughly 20% of them present only once. The time point denotes: after trial treatment. Documented treatment: LDRT plus nivolumab, ipilimumab, low-dose cyclophosphamide and aspirin (RACIN trial). Nivolumab, ipilimumab, aspirin, low-dose cyclophosphamide and low-dose radiotherapy were given to donors.

This chain connects TRBV28 to TRBJ2-7, with TRBD1 matching 8 bases. The sequence came from a male donor with prostate cancer. The sequences come from PBMCs, collected after low-dose radiotherapy plus immunotherapy. CDR3 protein: CASRAGQDYEQYF. The CDR3 DNA is TGTGCCAGCAGGGCGGGACAGGACTACGAGCAGTACTTC.